This is a list of T cell receptor beta chains from one sample in a study of shared clonotypes between healthy human individuals. Assay: immunoSEQ multiplex PCR; the TCRdb copy retains only in-frame clones and omits some. The sample carries 650,000 to 800,000 clones, about two thirds recorded once. Sequenced sample: memory CD4+ T cells sorted from blood. The receptors stem from a woman aged 30 to 39 in good health. The CDR3 runs from the conserved cysteine through the conserved F or W. Fields, in order: V gene, CDR3 protein.

TRBV5-8,CASSEGQGDQPQHF
TRBV18,CASSSKAGDEQFF
TRBV10-2,CASTAYFYEQYF
TRBV6-5,CASSWGETGNYGYTF
TRBV6-5,CASPGAGEHEQFF
TRBV5-1,CASSLGLVGYEQYF
TRBV29-1,CSVLRGPYEQYF
TRBV30,CAWSPWGGARSPLHF
TRBV7-9,CASSPGGTGMRTDTQYF
TRBV7-9,CASSLERFGTGFRQPQHF
TRBV30,CAWRPRQGNQPQHF
TRBV9,CASSVDSGSRTDTQYF
TRBV5-1,CASRLSSGNTIYF
TRBV19,CAGLNRGREGYTF
TRBV12-5,CASGLVAGPLNYGYTF
TRBV30,CAWSRTGNQPQHF
TRBV19,CASNRLANTGELFF
TRBV6-1,CASSELNGGTGELFF
TRBV11-2,CASSLGGGTYTDTQYF
TRBV30,CAWSVLYRRNTEAFF
TRBV7-8,CASSAGTSGSYNEQFF
TRBV5-4,CASSLGSGGIGNEQFF
TRBV30,CAWGDWGRETQYF
TRBV5-5,CASSLDQGYEQYF
TRBV7-6,CASSGIGAGVRNEQFF
TRBV18,CASSEREGGTDTQYF
TRBV10-2,CASSTDRGRWNTEAFF
TRBV25-1,CASSESLHPGAFF
TRBV25-1,CASSDWRQGLNSPLHF
TRBV7-9,CASSLVPSGSRDEQFF
TRBV7-2,CASSLVGSYNEQFF
TRBV7-9,CASSYPPTGELFF
TRBV2,CASRQDGEEQFF
TRBV18,CASSPRGQMSSGANVLTF
TRBV7-2,CASSSRHGGYTF
TRBV21-1,CASSMGALGEPQHF
TRBV28,CASSPSIQGADEQFF
TRBV18,CASSPPGRGNEKLFF
TRBV5-1,CASSLASVQETQYF
TRBV5-1,CASSLRRAANEKLFF
TRBV29-1,CSVERSSAETQYF
TRBV4-1,CASSHSAAGRTPSGNTIYF
TRBV21-1,CASSKGTEPNQPQHF
TRBV7-8,CASSYRVSYEQYF
TRBV7-7,CASARAGSYNEQFF
TRBV21-1,CASSTRCWEQYF
TRBV7-6,CASSFGIQETQYF
TRBV6-5,CASSWTGIIGEAFF
TRBV2,CASIAWTSVAGELFF
TRBV27,CASRRGGRMGQPQHF
TRBV15,CATSLGTEPYEQYF